Presented here are 14 T cell receptor beta chains from one specimen sequenced in a study of T cells after posttransplantation cyclophosphamide. A marrow graft followed busulfan-fludarabine conditioning, with cyclophosphamide on days +3 and +4. Assay used: immunoSEQ multiplex PCR; TCRdb lists only in-frame clones, some missing. The top ten clones hold roughly 8.1% of a sample with 30,000 to 45,000 clones, 78% of them seen once. Sequenced material: CD4+ T cells sorted from blood, taken around 2,000 days after a stem cell transplant with posttransplant cyclophosphamide. Receptors were obtained from a female patient aged 40-49 years who received an allogeneic stem cell transplant from a related donor, was CMV-positive, and had no GVHD. Some T cells could come from the graft donor.

The chain carries TRBV5-5 and TRBJ1-6, with D possibly being TRBD1 (5 bases). From germline, CDR1 is SGHKS and CDR2 YYEKEE (reference sequence). This CDR3 spans 17 amino acids. V gave up 1 base and J gave up 8 bases, with 19 bases separating them. The CDR3 nucleotides are TGTGCCAGCAGCTTGAGGGGAACCCGTCTTAGTGATTCACCCCTCCACTTT. This gives the protein CASSLRGTRLSDSPLHF. The full variable domain, rest sourced from reference TRBV5-5 and TRBJ1-6, is DAGVTQSPTHLIKTRGQQVTLRCSPISGHKSVSWYQQVLGQGPQFIFQYYEKEERGRGNFPDRFSARQFPNYSSELNVNALLLGDSALYLCASSLRGTRLSDSPLHFGNGTRLTVT.

The chain uses TRBV4-2 and TRBJ2-3; perhaps TRBD2 as D (7 bases). Trimming cost V 1 base and J 2 bases, with 13 bases left between them. The CDR3 spans 16 residues. CDR1 LGHNA and CDR2 YNFKEQ come from the germline V gene. CDR3 nucleotide sequence: TGTGCCAGCAGCCAAGGGGGGCGGGGGAACACAGATACGCAGTATTTT. It translates to CASSQGGRGNTDTQYF.

V gene TRBV5-1 combines with J gene TRBJ2-1, with 9 bases fitting TRBD1. Looked up from germline, CDR1 is SGHRS and CDR2 is YFSETQ. V lost 0 bases and J lost 5; bases outside the gene matches: 12. CDR3 size: 18 residues. CDR3 in amino acids: CASSLGTGALKGNNEQFF. CDR3 bases: TGCGCCAGCAGCTTGGGGACAGGGGCTCTAAAAGGGAACAATGAGCAGTTCTTC.

The chain has TRBV6-6 and TRBJ2-2; the match to TRBD2 covers 11 bases. The CDR3 consists of 15 residues. V was pared by 8 bases and J by 7 bases, with 9 bases of the junction left unmatched. Germline CDR1 MNHNY, CDR2 SVGAGI (reference sequence). This chain's CDR3 is CASLGSGGAFGELFF. Here the CDR3 DNA reads TGTGCCAGCCTAGGTAGCGGGGGGGCCTTCGGGGAGCTGTTTTTT.

The sample holds a few counts of this clone. The chain combines TRBV9 with TRBJ1-2; D is undetermined. Between the trimmed V and J ends, which lost 3 bases and 4 bases, there was a span of 10 bases. Looked up from germline, CDR1 is SGDLS and CDR2 is YYNGEE. CDR3 length: 13 residues. CDR3 bases: TGTGCCAGCAGCGCCACATCAGTCTATGGCTACACCTTC. It is translated as CASSATSVYGYTF.

The chain couples TRBV7-9 to TRBJ1-3; D remains unclear. The CDR3 extends over 17 amino acids. Trimming removed 1 base from V and 0 bases from J, with 13 bases in between. The V gene's germline CDR1 is SEHNR and CDR2 FQNEAQ (reference sequence). The DNA for the CDR3 is TGTGCCAGCAGCTTAGGAGCGTATGGGAGCTCTGGAAACACCATATATTTT. It translates to CASSLGAYGSSGNTIYF.

The chain combines TRBV7-2 with TRBJ1-2; 7 bases line up with TRBD1. The V and J ends lost 5 bases and 4 bases, in that order; junction bases with no gene match: 10. Germline-derived CDR1 and CDR2 are SGHTA and FQGNSA. CDR3 length: 15 residues. CDR3 in DNA: TGTGCCAGCAGCCTACAGGGGACCCCTACCTATGGCTACACCTTC. Protein product: CASSLQGTPTYGYTF.

The CDR3 bases are TGTGCCAGCAGCTTCAAACTAGCCATGGAGACCCAGTACTTC. It specifies CASSFKLAMETQYF. V gene TRBV11-3 combines with J gene TRBJ2-5; possible D gene TRBD2, 6 bases. Germline V gene lookup returns CDR1 SGHNT and CDR2 YENEEA. V gave up 3 bases and J gave up 5 bases, with 13 bases separating them. This CDR3 is built from 14 residues.

This clone was picked up a small number of times. The chain carries TRBV19 and TRBJ1-5, with 9 bases fitting TRBD1. Germline V gives CDR1 LNHDA, CDR2 SQIVND (reference sequence). Losses at the gene ends were 3 bases for V and 4 bases for J; bases not matched to a gene: 7. The CDR3 sequence is 16 residues long. DNA for the CDR3: TGTGCCAGTAGTATCTCTACAGGGGGCAAAAATCAGCCCCAGCATTTT. This gives the protein CASSISTGGKNQPQHF.

The V call is TRBV6-1, the J call TRBJ1-5; TRBD1 agrees at 9 bases. The CDR3 has 17 amino acids. Germline-derived CDR1 and CDR2 are MNHNS and SASEGT. V trimming: 4 bases; J trimming: 4 bases; junction bases outside the gene matches: 11. CDR3 residues: CASSVKAGTGSNQPQHF. The DNA of the CDR3 is TGTGCCAGCAGTGTCAAAGCCGGGACAGGGTCAAATCAGCCCCAGCATTTT.

The chain couples TRBV7-9 to TRBJ2-7; D possibly corresponds to TRBD1 (6 bases). The CDR3 runs 14 residues. Trimming cost V 3 bases and J 2 bases, with 11 bases left between them. Germline assignment: CDR1 SEHNR and CDR2 FQNEAQ (reference sequence). CDR3 in amino acids: CASSLPGAAYEQYF. The CDR3 DNA reads as TGTGCCAGCAGCTTGCCAGGGGCGGCCTACGAGCAGTACTTC. Drawing the rest from reference TRBV7-9 and TRBJ2-7, the complete variable domain is DTGVSQNPRHKITKRGQNVTFRCDPISEHNRLYWYRQTLGQGPEFLTYFQNEAQLEKSRLLSDRFSAERPKGSFSTLEIQRTEQGDSAMYLCASSLPGAAYEQYFGPGTRLTVT.

The CDR3 coding sequence is TGTGCCAGCAGCTTGGAGAAGCGGGGGGGCACAGATACGCAGTATTTT. Translation: CASSLEKRGGTDTQYF. The chain links TRBV5-4 to TRBJ2-3; 9 bases match TRBD2. The CDR3 consists of 16 residues. V dropped 0 bases and J dropped 1; count of bases not matched to a gene: 3. The germline CDR1 and CDR2 sequences are SGHNT and YYREEE (reference sequence).

The V and J genes are TRBV29-1 and TRBJ1-6, with D possibly matching TRBD1 (5 bases). Germline CDR1 reads SQVTM; CDR2 reads ANQGSEA. V dropped 5 bases and J dropped 10 bases, with 15 bases sitting between them. CDR3 length: 13 amino acids. The DNA for the CDR3 is TGCAGCGTTAGTCTAGGGGTAGAGTCACCCCTCCACTTT. Translation: CSVSLGVESPLHF.

This rearrangement joins TRBV6-7 to TRBJ2-7, with D unresolved. TRBV6-7 is an ORF for which the function is uncertain. Trimming cost V 0 bases and J 0 bases, with 18 bases left between them. This CDR3 comprises 18 residues. Here the CDR3 DNA reads TGTGCCAGCAGTTACTCGATCTATTTGGTCTCTAGCTCCTACGAGCAGTACTTC. This encodes CASSYSIYLVSSSYEQYF.